This T cell receptor (beta chain) was sequenced in a study of OX40 agonist ivuxolimab in advanced cancers. Study overall: From about 23 to 85 years was the age range, with a mean of roughly 59 years, and 70% to 85% were male. Study outcomes and limitations: Among the nonresponders, some also had low normalized T-cell clonal expansion. By week 6 at 0.1 to 3.0 mg/kg, blood CD4+ and CD8+ T cells had expanded clonally. Compared with others, partial responders at 0.1-3.0 mg/kg displayed clonal expansion among the lowest.

Profiled with immunoSEQ multiplex PCR; TCRdb holds only in-frame clones, not every one. The table lists fewer than 90,000 clones, about nine tenths of them singletons. A word on this clone: Its specificity is not known.

V dropped 6 bases and J dropped 1 base, with 12 bases sitting between them. CDR3 length: 14 amino acids. From germline, CDR1 is MNHNS and CDR2 SASEGT. The receptor's source is an adult with an advanced solid tumor such as melanoma, head and neck, liver or kidney cancer. The rearrangement links TRBV6-1 to TRBJ1-1; D is ambiguous. The material was CD4+ or CD8+ T cells sorted from blood, obtained in a trial of the OX40 agonist ivuxolimab. CDR3 sequence (DNA): TGTGCCAGCAGCTTTGAGCCCAGGAACACTGAAGCTTTCTTT. The encoded protein is CASSFEPRNTEAFF.